Listed below are T cell receptor beta chains from one sample, sequenced in a study of blood T cell repertoires in COVID-19. Sequenced by immunoSEQ multiplex PCR; TCRdb stores in-frame clones only, minus some. The sample holds just over 300,000 clones, 85% to 90% seen once. Sequences were obtained from PBMCs or T cells enriched from blood (not recorded which). These receptors came from a woman between 18 and 30 years old with acute COVID-19. The CDR3 runs from the conserved cysteine through the conserved F or W. A D gene is named only where the DNA matches it firmly. Clone size is not always given. Where it is, it says once, few, many or a class for expanded clones.

TGTGCCAGCAGCTTAGCGGGTGACAACACCGGGGAGCTGTTTTTT CASSLAGDNTGELFF TRBJ2-2 TRBV11-2 NA NA
TGTGCCAGCAGTCGACTACTGGACAGTCCCTATGGCTACACCTTC CASSRLLDSPYGYTF TRBJ1-2 TRBV6-5 NA NA
TGTGCCAGCTCACCTACGGACAGGGAACACGAGCAGTACTTC CASSPTDREHEQYF TRBJ2-7 TRBV18 TRBD1 few
TGTGCCAGCAGCTTAGGGGCAGGGGGCTGGACCAAAAACATTCAGTACTTC CASSLGAGGWTKNIQYF TRBJ2-4 TRBV7-9 TRBD1 NA
TGTGCCAGTAGCCACTTTTCTAGCGCGTCCTACAATGAGCAGTTCTTC CASSHFSSASYNEQFF TRBJ2-1 TRBV19 NA NA
TGTGCCAGCAGTTACTGGGCAGGGCGGGGCTCACCCCTCCACTTT CASSYWAGRGSPLHF TRBJ1-6 TRBV6-5 NA NA
TGTGCCAGCAGTTTGGGACTCAGGGGGAGCTCCTATAATTCACCCCTCCACTTT CASSLGLRGSSYNSPLHF TRBJ1-6 TRBV28 TRBD1 NA
TGTGCGATGGGGCAGGGCGTTTACACCATATATTTT CAMGQGVYTIYF TRBJ1-3 TRBV30 NA NA
TGTGCCATCAGTGGGACCTTAGCGGGGGCCTACGAGCAGTACTTC CAISGTLAGAYEQYF TRBJ2-7 TRBV10-3 TRBD2 NA
TGTGCCAGCAGCTTGGGGGGAGATAATGAGCAGTTCTTC CASSLGGDNEQFF TRBJ2-1 TRBV5-6 NA NA
TGTGCCAGCAGCCCGTCGACAGTCCAAGAGACCCAGTACTTC CASSPSTVQETQYF TRBJ2-5 TRBV7-3 NA once
TGTGCCAGCAGTTATCCGGGACAAGGTGAAAAACTGTTTTTT CASSYPGQGEKLFF TRBJ1-4 TRBV28 NA NA
TGTGCCACCAGTGACCGTGACAGCTCCTACGAGCAGTACTTC CATSDRDSSYEQYF TRBJ2-7 TRBV24-1 NA NA
TGTGCCAGCAGTTCCGACAGGACGGGTGGAAACACCATATATTTT CASSSDRTGGNTIYF TRBJ1-3 TRBV6-6 NA NA
TGTGCCAGCTCACCAGTCGTAGACCGGGACAGGGACTCCTACGAGCAGTACTTC CASSPVVDRDRDSYEQYF TRBJ2-7 TRBV18 TRBD1 NA
TGTGCCAGCTCACCGCGACAGAACACTGAAGCTTTCTTT CASSPRQNTEAFF TRBJ1-1 TRBV18 NA NA
TGTGCCAGCAGCGTCAGTGGGGGCAGTGGTGAAAAACTGTTTTTT CASSVSGGSGEKLFF TRBJ1-4 TRBV2 NA NA
TGTGCCAGCAGGGACAGGGTGTACGAGCAGTACTTC CASRDRVYEQYF TRBJ2-7 TRBV6-5 TRBD1 NA
TGTGCCAGCAGAAGTTCACGGGGGGCCCACTACAATGAGCAGTTCTTC CASRSSRGAHYNEQFF TRBJ2-1 TRBV27 NA NA
TGCAGCGTTGAAGGTCCTGGAGGGGGGGCCGAGCAGTACTTC CSVEGPGGGAEQYF TRBJ2-7 TRBV29-1 NA NA
TGTGCCAGCAGTGAAAGGGGGAACACTGAAGCTTTCTTT CASSERGNTEAFF TRBJ1-1 TRBV6-4 NA NA